The TCR beta chain under discussion was sequenced for a study of early T cells in non-severe SARS-CoV-2 infection. The J segment lost 6 bases and the V segment lost 5 bases, leaving 13 bases of the junction unmatched. Germline loops: CDR1 GTSNPN, CDR2 SVGIG (reference sequence). The CDR3 is 15 residues long. Attached unique molecular identifiers marked individual cDNA molecules. A single record per CDR3 protein comes from TCRdb applying MiXCR to the 5' RACE reads. The sample includes more than 65,000 distinct CDR3 sequences, 3.5% to 6% of them seen just once. The TCR comes from an adult who was a healthcare worker with PCR-confirmed SARS-CoV-2 infection or an uninfected control (not recorded which). The donor label of this sample is uncertain. This specimen was whole blood, taken at baseline. The chain has TRBV30 and TRBJ1-5; 7 positions match TRBD1. CDR3 nucleotide sequence: TGTGCCTGGTCGAGCGGGGACAGTTGGATTCAGCCCCAGCATTTT. It specifies CAWSSGDSWIQPQHF.